This TCR beta chain was documented in a study of OX40 agonist ivuxolimab in advanced cancers. This CDR3 is 15 amino acids long. J gave up 1 base and V 8 bases, and 9 bases lay outside the gene matches. From germline, CDR1 is WNHNN and CDR2 SYGVQD (reference sequence). Profiled with immunoSEQ multiplex PCR; TCRdb holds only in-frame clones, not every one. This table holds approximately 77,000 clones, over 75% found once. The sample consisted of CD4+ or CD8+ T cells sorted from blood, taken in a trial of the OX40 agonist ivuxolimab. The sequence came from an adult with an advanced solid tumor such as melanoma, head and neck, liver or kidney cancer. The chain is built from TRBV10-1 and TRBJ2-7; TRBD2 matches 9 bases. The CDR3 bases are TGCGCCAGCTTTGAGGGCGGGAGGGATTCCTACGAGCAGTACTTC. It yields the protein CASFEGGRDSYEQYF.